These 8 T cell receptor beta chains came from one sample sequenced in a study of shared clonotypes between healthy human individuals. The repertoire was sequenced with immunoSEQ multiplex PCR; TCRdb's copy has only in-frame clones and lacks some. The sample lists about 580,000 clones, 98% occurring once. It was CD45RO-negative cells, positively selected for CCR7, that made up naive CD8 cells, with terminally differentiated effector memory CD45RA+ cells excluded. The specimen was naive CD8+ T cells sorted from blood. These receptor sequences come from a young man in good health.

The chain couples TRBV29-1 to TRBJ2-3, with a weak D call TRBD2 (6 bases). The V end lost 5 bases, the J end lost 4 bases, and 13 bases lay between the germline ends. Per the germline V gene, CDR1 is SQVTM and CDR2 is ANQGSEA. The CDR3 contains 13 residues. CDR3: CSVRRGGADTQYF. DNA for the CDR3: TGCAGCGTTCGGCGGGGCGGGGCAGATACGCAGTATTTT.

The genes are TRBV9 and TRBJ1-1; TRBD1 agrees at 7 bases. The germline gives CDR1 SGDLS, CDR2 YYNGEE. The ends lost 0 bases at V and 3 bases at J; junction bases unmatched: 5. The CDR3 contains 15 residues. In nucleotides, the CDR3 is TGTGCCAGCAGCGTAGAGGCAGGGGGTTACACTGAAGCTTTCTTT. It is translated as CASSVEAGGYTEAFF.

The gene calls are TRBV7-8 and TRBJ2-1; 7 bases agree with TRBD2. The junction had 10 bases not matched to a gene; V was cut back by 5 bases and J by 6 bases. The CDR3 has 15 amino acids. CDR1 and CDR2 from the germline V gene are SGHVS and FQNEAQ. The CDR3 DNA sequence: TGTGCCAGCAGCCTCTCTAGATGGGGGGGCAATGAGCAGTTCTTC. Residues: CASSLSRWGGNEQFF.

This rearrangement joins TRBV18 to TRBJ2-7; D not resolved. Trimming left V 2 bases short and J 0 bases short, with 11 bases between. CDR1 and CDR2 from the germline V gene are KGHSH and LQKENI. The CDR3 is made up of 15 amino acids. This CDR3 is CASSPGGPASYEQYF. CDR3 in DNA: TGTGCCAGCTCACCAGGTGGCCCGGCCTCCTACGAGCAGTACTTC.

The genes are TRBV6-1 and TRBJ2-7; D is ambiguous. The germline CDR1 and CDR2 sequences are MNHNS and SASEGT. This CDR3 region has 10 residues. The V end was cut by 6 bases, the J end by 7 bases, with 7 bases between. The CDR3 sequence is CASSDGEQYF. In nucleotides, the CDR3 is TGTGCCAGCAGCGACGGGGAGCAGTACTTC.

This clone has a single count. Other DNA sequences in the sample encode the same CDR3. V gene TRBV7-9 combines with J gene TRBJ1-2, with D hard to call. V lost 0 bases to trimming and J lost 0 bases, with 5 bases between them. The germline V gene encodes CDR1 SEHNR and CDR2 FQNEAQ (reference sequence). The CDR3 has 14 amino acids. CDR3 in DNA: TGTGCCAGCAGCTTAGCGGCAGCTAACTATGGCTACACCTTC. Translation: CASSLAAANYGYTF.

This chain joins TRBV7-6 and TRBJ1-3, with D maybe TRBD1 (6 bases). Germline lookup yields CDR1 SGHVS and CDR2 FNYEAQ. CDR3 size: 18 residues. Trimming left V 5 bases short and J 2 bases short, with 22 bases between. The CDR3: CASSEGVDVRVAGNTIYF. For the CDR3, the DNA is TGTGCCAGCAGCGAGGGGGTGGATGTCCGGGTCGCTGGAAACACCATATATTTT.

The rearrangement joins TRBV4-1 to TRBJ2-3; D remains unclear. CDR1 is MGHRA, CDR2 YSYEKL, per germline. The CDR3 is 14 amino acids. Trimming took 4 bases from V and 1 from J, leaving 9 bases between them. CDR3 DNA: TGCGCCAGCAGCCCCTACGGAGGCACAGATACGCAGTATTTT. This codes for CASSPYGGTDTQYF.